The following is a T cell receptor (beta chain) sequence with its context. This record belongs to a study of blood T cell repertoires in COVID-19. As handled by the study authors: Reference gene primers were amplified, and this amplification served to estimate nucleated cell counts. Produced via immunoSEQ multiplex PCR; TCRdb's table is partial and in-frame only. V, J and clone size reflect that table, while D and trimming were determined from the DNA. The table shows nearly 90,000 clones, with 88% occurring only once. The V and J ends lost 4 bases and 5 bases respectively, with 14 bases between them. Per germline, CDR1 SNHLY and CDR2 FYNNEI. CDR3 length: 15 amino acids.

This sequence joins TRBV2 and TRBJ2-2; tentative D call: TRBD2 (5 bases). The TCR originated in a man aged 60 to 69 with acute or convalescent COVID-19. Sequenced: peripheral blood. For the CDR3, the DNA is TGTGCCAGCAGTGGAGGGCAGTCTGGGACCGGGGAGCTGTTTTTT. Amino acids: CASSGGQSGTGELFF. The full variable domain, in which reference TRBV2 and TRBJ2-2 provide the parts outside the CDR3, is EPEVTQTPSHQVTQMGQEVILRCVPISNHLYFYWYRQILGQKVEFLVSFYNNEISEKSEIFDDQFSVERPDGSNFTLKIRSTKLEDSAMYFCASSGGQSGTGELFFGEGSRLTVL.